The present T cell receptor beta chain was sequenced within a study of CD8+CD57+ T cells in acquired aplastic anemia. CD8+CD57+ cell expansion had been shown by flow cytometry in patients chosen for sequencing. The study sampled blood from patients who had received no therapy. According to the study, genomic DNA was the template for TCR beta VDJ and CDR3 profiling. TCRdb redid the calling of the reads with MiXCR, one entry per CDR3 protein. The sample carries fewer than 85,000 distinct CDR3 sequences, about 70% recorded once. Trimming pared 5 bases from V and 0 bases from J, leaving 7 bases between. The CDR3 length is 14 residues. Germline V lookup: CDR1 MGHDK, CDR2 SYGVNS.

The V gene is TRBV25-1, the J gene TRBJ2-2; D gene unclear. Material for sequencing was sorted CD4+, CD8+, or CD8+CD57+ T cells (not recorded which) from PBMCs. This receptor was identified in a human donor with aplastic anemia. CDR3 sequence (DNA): TGTGCCAGCAGTTTTACGGCGAACACCGGGGAGCTGTTTTTT. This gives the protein CASSFTANTGELFF.